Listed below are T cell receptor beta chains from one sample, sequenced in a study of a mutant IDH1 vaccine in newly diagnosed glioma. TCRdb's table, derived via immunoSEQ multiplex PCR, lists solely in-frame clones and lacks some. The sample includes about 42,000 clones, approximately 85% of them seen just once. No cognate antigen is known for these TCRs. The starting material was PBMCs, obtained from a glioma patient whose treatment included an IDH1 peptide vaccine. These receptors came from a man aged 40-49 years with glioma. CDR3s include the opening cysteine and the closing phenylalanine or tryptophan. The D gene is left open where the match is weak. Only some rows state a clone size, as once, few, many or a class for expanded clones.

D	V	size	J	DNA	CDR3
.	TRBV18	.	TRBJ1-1	TGTGCCAGCTCACCACCTAGGACGTTGGGGACTGAAGCTTTCTTT	CASSPPRTLGTEAFF
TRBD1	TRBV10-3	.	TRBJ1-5	TGTGCCATCAGTGGGGGACAGGGGGCCAGTCAGCCCCAGCATTTT	CAISGGQGASQPQHF
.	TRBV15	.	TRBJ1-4	TGTGCCACCAGCAGAGATGGCCGGGAAAATGAAAAACTGTTTTTT	CATSRDGRENEKLFF
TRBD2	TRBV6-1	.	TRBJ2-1	TGTGCCAGCTTAGCGGGAGTAACCTACAATGAGCAGTTCTTC	CASLAGVTYNEQFF
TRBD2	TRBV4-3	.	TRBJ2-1	TGCGCCAGCAGCCTAAATCCGGGACTAGCGGGACCTACCTACAATGAGCAGTTCTTC	CASSLNPGLAGPTYNEQFF
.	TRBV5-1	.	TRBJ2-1	TGCGCCAGCAGCTTGGTTATCAATGAGCAGTTCTTC	CASSLVINEQFF
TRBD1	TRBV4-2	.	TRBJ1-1	TGTGCCAGCAGTCCACAGGGGAAGAACACTGAAGCTTTCTTT	CASSPQGKNTEAFF
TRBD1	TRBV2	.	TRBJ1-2	TGTGCCAGCAAGGTCGGCGGAGGGGACAGGGCTTATGGCTACACCTTC	CASKVGGGDRAYGYTF
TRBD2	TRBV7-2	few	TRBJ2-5	TGTGCCAGCAGCCCCTTGGGACTAGGCCTGGAGACCCAGTACTTC	CASSPLGLGLETQYF
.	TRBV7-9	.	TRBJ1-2	TGTGCCAGCAGCTTAGCTACGGCTGGCTACACCTTC	CASSLATAGYTF
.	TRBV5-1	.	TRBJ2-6	TGCGCCAGCAGCTTGGACATCGGCTCTGGGGCCAACGTCCTGACTTTC	CASSLDIGSGANVLTF
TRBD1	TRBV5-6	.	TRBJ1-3	TGTGCCAGCAGCTTGGGACAGGGCTACGGAAACACCATATATTTT	CASSLGQGYGNTIYF
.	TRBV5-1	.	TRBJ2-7	TGCGCCAGCAGCTTGGTGATGGACCAACGCTCATCCTACGAGCAGTACTTC	CASSLVMDQRSSYEQYF